The clone carrying this T cell receptor (beta chain) was detected once. As yet, its antigen is unknown. This table comes from immunoSEQ multiplex PCR, and its TCRdb copy is limited to in-frame clones, with some not included. The profile shows about 700,000 clones, about 90% of them singletons. This specimen comes from a study of shared clonotypes between healthy human individuals. Study results and caveats: Non-shared clonotypes showed lower generation probabilities than clonotypes common to all four donors. Between a few donors, naive CD4 clonotypes were shared at a level of about 5%.

The CDR3 loop spans 15 amino acids. The naive CD8 subset, CD45RO-negative cells positively selected for CCR7, excluded terminally differentiated effector memory CD45RA+ cells. The donors, all of them Caucasian adults, lived in Nashville, Tennessee. The V gene is TRBV21-1, the J gene TRBJ2-7; the table names TRBD1, a call not compared with the DNA. TRBV21-1 is deemed a pseudogene. This receptor was taken from a man aged 30 to 39 in good health. Sequences were obtained from naive CD8+ T cells sorted from blood. The CDR3 loop reads CASSKAHRDGYEQYF. DNA for the CDR3: TGTGCCAGCAGCAAAGCGCACAGGGACGGCTACGAGCAGTACTTC.